This record concerns one T cell receptor (beta chain) sequence. Its antigen is still unknown. No base-level quality is on record; no much larger clone is a single base apart. This sample is part of a study of blood T cell repertoires in COVID-19 (TCRdb year 2020). A note on the overall study: Collaborator samples came from the United States, Italy and Spain and covered acute and convalescent phases of COVID-19. Sample metadata almost always included a de-identified subject ID, COVID-19 status, age in years and sex. The samples were drawn from two sources: the first 160 participants of the ongoing ImmuneRACE study, and 1,254 subjects contributed by 6 global collaborators. Where HLA class I and class II types were available, the types were taken from metadata supplied by the sample provider, not from assay-based typing. The repertoires were made available in a free public database intended to serve as a resource for research on the immune response to SARS-CoV-2. The material from the prospective study consisted of cDNA or gDNA derived from T cells, B-cell-depleted T cells, or PBMCs. The dataset comprised deeply sampled blood TCRbeta repertoires from subjects exposed to, actively infected with, or recovered from COVID-19.

CDR1 and CDR2 were assigned from the germline V gene as MDHEN and SYDVKM. V is reduced by 3 bases and J by 4 bases, leaving a spacing of 3 bases between them. The CDR3 measures 11 amino acids from cysteine to phenylalanine. Only the CDR3 DNA is retained, 33 bases long and in frame from the first base. TCRbeta CDR3 regions were amplified from genomic DNA using the immunoSEQ Assay, a bias-controlled multiplex PCR. The study's processing was this. The number of nucleated cells in each sample was estimated by amplification of reference gene primers within the assay. To quantify the absolute abundance of each unique TCRbeta CDR3 rearrangement, sequence reads were collapsed and filtered. For each sample, productive Simpson clonality was calculated as the square root of Simpson's diversity index across productive rearrangements. TCRdb stores this immuneACCESS table with in-frame sequences only. Part of the clones is absent; in the studies checked, under half of the shortfall reflects unresolved V genes, and no reason is known for the rest. The DNA gave D and trimming, while V, J and clone size come from that table. The sample contains 100,000 to 150,000 clones, around 85% of them found a single time. In total, the top ten clones hold approximately 3.5% of the sample.

In Seattle, one collaborating source enrolled patients while the infection was active and tracked those patients longitudinally over the course of disease. Whole blood was collected in K2EDTA tubes by collaborating institutions according to the institutions' own protocols. For TCRbeta analysis, collaborators shipped samples in one of three forms: frozen whole blood, isolated PBMCs, or DNA extracted from either of those sample types. What the research found in general, with its limitations: The quantity of clinical and demographic metadata differed by source and by participant and was supplied without curation.

The specimen sequenced was peripheral blood. Rearrangement joined TRBV28 to TRBJ1-1; the D gene is not confidently resolved. This TCR derives from a woman at least 80 years old with COVID-19, enrolled during active disease. The DNA sequence is TGTGCCAGCAGTTTTCGCACTGAAGCTTTCTTT. This yields the protein CASSFRTEAFF.